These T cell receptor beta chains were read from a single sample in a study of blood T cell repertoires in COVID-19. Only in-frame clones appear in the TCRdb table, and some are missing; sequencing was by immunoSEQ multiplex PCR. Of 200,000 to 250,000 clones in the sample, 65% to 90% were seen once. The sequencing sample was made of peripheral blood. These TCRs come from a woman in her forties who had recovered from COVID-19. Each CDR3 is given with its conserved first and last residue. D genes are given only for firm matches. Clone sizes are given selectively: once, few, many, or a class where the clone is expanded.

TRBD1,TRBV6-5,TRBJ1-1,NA,TGTGCCGTTGACAGGGTTGAATTGAACACTGAAGCTTTCTTT,CAVDRVELNTEAFF
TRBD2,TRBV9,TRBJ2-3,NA,TGTGCCAGCAGCCCTTTTAGCGGGGGGTGGACAGATACGCAGTATTTT,CASSPFSGGWTDTQYF
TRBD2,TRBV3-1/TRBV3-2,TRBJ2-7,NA,TGTGCCAGCAGCCAAGACACCGGGACTACTTACTCCTACGAGCAGTACTTC,CASSQDTGTTYSYEQYF
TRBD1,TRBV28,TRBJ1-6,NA,TGTGCCAGCAGCCCTTGGGACAGGGGACCTCGGTCACCCCTCCACTTT,CASSPWDRGPRSPLHF
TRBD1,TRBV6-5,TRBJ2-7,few,TGTGCCAGCAGCGTACGGGACAGGGGGCTCCACGAGCAGTACTTC,CASSVRDRGLHEQYF
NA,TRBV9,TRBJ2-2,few,TGTGCCAGCAGCGTAGTCCAGGGGAGTACCGGGGAGCTGTTTTTT,CASSVVQGSTGELFF
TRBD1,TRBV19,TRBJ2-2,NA,TGTGCCAGTAGTAAATCATGGACAGGCTCGTTGGCCGGGGAGCTGTTTTTT,CASSKSWTGSLAGELFF
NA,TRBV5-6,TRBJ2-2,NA,TGTGCCAGCAGCTTACTACTACGGGGAACCGGGGAGCTGTTTTTT,CASSLLLRGTGELFF
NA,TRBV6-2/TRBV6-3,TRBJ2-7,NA,TGTGCCAGCAGCACCTTGGCGGCTCAGCAGTACTTC,CASSTLAAQQYF
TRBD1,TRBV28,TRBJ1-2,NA,TGTGCCAGCAGGGCACCAACGGGACAGGGTAGGGGCTACACCTTC,CASRAPTGQGRGYTF